Below are 6 T cell receptor beta chains sequenced from a single sample in a study of radiotherapy plus CTLA-4 blockade in lung cancer. The method was immunoSEQ multiplex PCR; TCRdb's version includes in-frame clones alone and lacks a portion of them. The sample contains 70,000 to 95,000 clones, approximately 86% of which appear only once. The material sequenced was peripheral blood, taken from a patient treated with radiotherapy plus ipilimumab. These receptors all stem from a human donor with non-small cell lung cancer that progressed on radiotherapy plus ipilimumab.

Concerning this clone: The junction and the germline gene differ at one end; a read error may be behind it. V and J are TRBV5-1 and TRBJ2-7; D gene unclear. Germline V gene data show CDR1 as SGHRS and CDR2 as YFSETQ. The CDR3 totals 11 residues. The CDR3 sequence: CASSISDEQYF. The DNA of the CDR3 is TGCGCCAGCAGTATCTCCGACGAGCAGTACTTC.

The chain links TRBV15 to TRBJ1-2, with no clear D. The CDR3 length is 15 residues. The germline V gene has CDR1 LNHNV and CDR2 YYDKDF (reference sequence). Trimming shortened V by 1 base and J by 6 bases, and 15 bases separated the two germline ends. The CDR3 DNA is TGTGCCACCAGCAGAGGTGGCTCCTGGAGCAATGGCTACACCTTC. Translation: CATSRGGSWSNGYTF.

The V gene is TRBV7-2, the J gene TRBJ1-5, with unresolved D. Germline V CDR1 and CDR2: SGHTA, FQGNSA. CDR3 size: 16 residues. V lost 0 bases and J lost 2, with 11 bases in between. CDR3 amino acids: CASSLASGMGNQPQHF. CDR3 DNA sequence: TGTGCCAGCAGCTTAGCGTCCGGGATGGGCAATCAGCCCCAGCATTTT.

This chain links TRBV7-9 with TRBJ1-2, with a weak D call TRBD1 (5 bases). The germline CDR1 and CDR2 sequences are SEHNR and FQNEAQ (reference sequence). CDR3 length equals 12 residues. Trimming stripped 4 bases from V and 8 bases from J, with 11 bases between. DNA for the CDR3: TGTGCCAGCAGCTCCGGGGCGGAGGGCTACACCTTC. It encodes CASSSGAEGYTF. Based on the CDR3 plus reference TRBV7-9 and TRBJ1-2, the full variable domain is DTGVSQNPRHKITKRGQNVTFRCDPISEHNRLYWYRQTLGQGPEFLTYFQNEAQLEKSRLLSDRFSAERPKGSFSTLEIQRTEQGDSAMYLCASSSGAEGYTFGSGTRLTVV.

The sample holds one count of this clone. V gene TRBV15 combines with J gene TRBJ2-7, with no clear D. Trimming left V 4 bases short and J 2 bases short, with 18 bases between. In germline, CDR1 is LNHNV, CDR2 YYDKDF (reference sequence). The CDR3 totals 16 residues. DNA of the CDR3: TGTGCCACCAGCAACATCCCCCGGGCCGCAGCCTACGAGCAGTACTTC. Its translation: CATSNIPRAAAYEQYF. Complete variable domain (other parts from reference TRBV15 and TRBJ2-7): DAMVIQNPRYQVTQFGKPVTLSCSQTLNHNVMYWYQQKSSQAPKLLFHYYDKDFNNEADTPDNFQSRRPNTSFCFLDIRSPGLGDTAMYLCATSNIPRAAAYEQYFGPGTRLTVT.

The rearrangement joins TRBV5-4 to TRBJ1-6; D perhaps matches TRBD1 (5 bases). The CDR3 length is 15 residues. Germline V CDR1 and CDR2: SGHNT, YYREEE (reference sequence). Trimming took off 1 base at V and 7 bases at J, with 12 bases between the two ends. CDR3 DNA sequence: TGTGCCAGCAGCTTGACAGGTCTTGGGAATTCACCCCTCCACTTT. This sequence encodes CASSLTGLGNSPLHF.